This entry lists 22 T cell receptor beta chains sequenced from one sample in a study of T-cell memory formation after mild COVID-19. TCRdb fed the 5' RACE reads into MiXCR, producing one record per CDR3 protein. Of about 320,000 distinct CDR3 sequences listed, 14% are singletons. Material for sequencing was PBMCs or a T cell subset sorted from them (not recorded which). The receptors originated from a man between 18 and 35 years old who had mild COVID-19 (a few samples of this study predate the infection). Cell type and time point are not known.

The chain employs TRBV29-1 and TRBJ2-2; D unresolved. Deletions cut 5 bases from V and 0 bases from J, with 7 bases between. Germline assignment: CDR1 SQVTM and CDR2 ANQGSEA. The CDR3 contains 13 residues. This chain's CDR3 is CSVIVSNTGELFF. CDR3 nucleotides: TGCAGCGTTATAGTCTCGAACACCGGGGAGCTGTTTTTT.

This rearrangement joins TRBV15 to TRBJ2-5, with TRBD1 as a possible D gene (5 bases). CDR1 and CDR2 (germline): LNHNV, YYDKDF (reference sequence). V was clipped by 0 bases and J by 10 bases, with 12 bases between them. The CDR3 runs to 13 residues. The DNA for the CDR3 is TGTGCCACCAGCAGAGATCGTCAGGGTTACCAGTACTTC. It is translated as CATSRDRQGYQYF. The full variable domain, rest sourced from reference TRBV15 and TRBJ2-5, is DAMVIQNPRYQVTQFGKPVTLSCSQTLNHNVMYWYQQKSSQAPKLLFHYYDKDFNNEADTPDNFQSRRPNTSFCFLDIRSPGLGDTAMYLCATSRDRQGYQYFGPGTRLLVL.

The chain combines TRBV7-9 with TRBJ1-1; 8 nucleotides agree with TRBD1. The CDR3 is made up of 14 amino acids. The trim removed 5 bases at V and 4 bases at J, leaving 6 bases unmatched. Germline lookup yields CDR1 SEHNR and CDR2 FQNEAQ (reference sequence). CDR3 sequence (DNA): TGTGCCAGCAGCGCTCAGGGGGCGCGCACTGAAGCTTTCTTT. Translating it yields CASSAQGARTEAFF.

This clonotype was counted only a few times. The chain uses TRBV12-3 or TRBV12-4 and TRBJ2-5; TRBD2 agrees at 9 bases. CDR3 length: 16 residues. The ends lost 6 bases at V and 5 bases at J; junction bases unmatched: 13. The CDR3 DNA follows: TGTGCCAGCAGCCTAGGCGGGGGGGGCCCAGAGGAGACCCAGTACTTC. It specifies CASSLGGGGPEETQYF.

V is TRBV11-2 and J is TRBJ2-1; 10 nucleotides line up with TRBD2. V gave up 5 bases and J gave up 13 bases; unmatched junction bases: 14. CDR3 length: 15 amino acids. CDR1 is SGHAT and CDR2 is FQNNGV in the germline V gene. The CDR3 nucleotides read TGTGCCAGCAGCATACTAGCGGGACGCCGGGGGACCCAGTTCTTC. This encodes CASSILAGRRGTQFF.

This clonotype was picked up a small number of times. This chain joins TRBV20-1 and TRBJ2-7, with a possible D match to TRBD2 (5 bases). Germline V CDR1 and CDR2: DFQATT, SNEGSKA (reference sequence). Trimming pared 0 bases from V and 4 bases from J, leaving 16 bases between. The CDR3 contains 15 residues. The DNA of the CDR3 is TGCAGTGCTAGAGATCCCGGAGGCTCATTATACGAGCAGTACTTC. Translated, it gives CSARDPGGSLYEQYF.

This clonotype has a handful of counts. J is TRBJ2-2 and V is TRBV6-1, with 10 bases fitting TRBD1. Unmatched junction bases numbered 4, after V lost 3 bases and J lost 6 bases. This CDR3 spans 15 amino acids. CDR1 is MNHNS and CDR2 is SASEGT in the germline V gene. CDR3 sequence reads: CASSDGQGGPGELFF. In DNA, the CDR3 is TGTGCCAGCAGTGATGGACAGGGGGGGCCCGGGGAGCTGTTTTTT.

The rearrangement joins TRBV7-2 to TRBJ2-3; 15 nucleotides align to TRBD2. Germline values: CDR1 SGHTA, CDR2 FQGNSA. V shed 5 bases and J 0 bases; nucleotides not matched to a gene: 3. This CDR3 region has 17 residues. The CDR3 loop is CASSAGTSGGSTDTQYF. CDR3 coding DNA: TGTGCCAGCAGCGCCGGGACTAGCGGGGGGAGCACAGATACGCAGTATTTT.

This clonotype occurred a few times. This rearrangement joins TRBV7-8 to TRBJ2-2; D is ambiguous. This CDR3 is 11 amino acids long. Germline CDR1 is SGHVS and CDR2 is FQNEAQ. Between the trimmed V and J ends, which lost 2 bases and 7 bases, there was a span of 2 bases. CDR3 sequence reads: CASSLIGELFF. The CDR3 coding sequence is TGTGCCAGCAGCTTAATCGGGGAGCTGTTTTTT. Full variable domain (remainder filled in from reference TRBV7-8 and TRBJ2-2): GAGVSQSPRYKVAKRGQDVALRCDPISGHVSLFWYQQALGQGPEFLTYFQNEAQLDKSGLPSDRFFAERPEGSVSTLKIQRTQQEDSAVYLCASSLIGELFFGEGSRLTVL.

This sequence joins TRBV18 and TRBJ2-7; D gene uncertain. Trimming cost V 1 base and J 0 bases, with 7 bases left between them. The CDR3 has 14 amino acids. Germline loops: CDR1 KGHSH, CDR2 LQKENI. The CDR3 nucleotides read TGTGCCAGCTCACCACGGGGAAACTCCTACGAGCAGTACTTC. Translation gives CASSPRGNSYEQYF. The whole variable domain, remainder taken from reference TRBV18 and TRBJ2-7, is NAGVMQNPRHLVRRRGQEARLRCSPMKGHSHVYWYRQLPEEGLKFMVYLQKENIIDESGMPKERFSAEFPKEGPSILRIQQVVRGDSAAYFCASSPRGNSYEQYFGPGTRLTVT.

This clonotype has a count of ten or more. The rearrangement joins TRBV11-1 to TRBJ2-7, with 8 bases lining up with TRBD1. J was trimmed by 7 bases and V by 5 bases; bases with no gene match: 4. Germline lookup yields CDR1 SGHAT and CDR2 FQDESV (reference sequence). This CDR3 has 12 residues. The CDR3 loop is CASSLDREEQYF. The CDR3 DNA reads TGTGCCAGCAGCCTGGACAGGGAGGAGCAGTACTTC.

The DNA for the CDR3 is TGCGCCAGCAGCCAGGGGTGGGACTCCGGGGGAAAACTGTTTTTT. This gives the protein CASSQGWDSGGKLFF. J is TRBJ1-4 and V is TRBV4-3; D may be TRBD1 (5 bases). The CDR3 runs 15 residues. V was pared by 3 bases and J by 10 bases, with 18 bases between. Germline values: CDR1 LGHNA, CDR2 YSLEER.

This chain uses TRBV7-2 with TRBJ2-1, with D possibly TRBD2 on 5 matching bases. Germline-derived CDR1 and CDR2 are SGHTA and FQGNSA. The V and J ends lost 2 bases and 7 bases respectively, with 15 bases between them. The CDR3 is 15 amino acids. The CDR3 DNA is TGTGCCAGCAGCTTACGGGCCAGGACGGGGAATGAGCAGTTCTTC. Its translation is CASSLRARTGNEQFF. Supplemented by reference TRBV7-2 and TRBJ2-1, the full variable domain reads GAGVSQSPSNKVTEKGKDVELRCDPISGHTALYWYRQSLGQGLEFLIYFQGNSAPDKSGLPSDRFSAERTGGSVSTLTIQRTQQEDSAVYLCASSLRARTGNEQFFGPGTRLTVL.

CDR3 in DNA: TGTGCCATCAGGCCCCGAGAGGGAGTGAATTCACCCCTCCACTTT. This codes for CAIRPREGVNSPLHF. The chain is built from TRBV10-3 and TRBJ1-6; D not resolved. V was pared by 6 bases and J by 7 bases, with 16 bases between. The CDR3 loop spans 15 amino acids. The germline gives CDR1 ENHRY, CDR2 SYGVKD.

The sample holds a few counts of this clonotype. The CDR3 sequence: CSASRGAANTEAFF. For the CDR3, the DNA is TGCAGTGCTAGTCGGGGGGCGGCGAACACTGAAGCTTTCTTT. J is TRBJ1-1 and V is TRBV20-1; D might be TRBD1 (6 bases). V was cut by 3 bases and J by 1 base, with 12 bases left in between. The CDR3 sequence is 14 residues long. Germline CDR1 is DFQATT and CDR2 is SNEGSKA (reference sequence).

This clonotype was counted ten times or more. CDR3 residues: CASRGLKAFF. Written as DNA, the CDR3 is TGTGCCAGCAGGGGCTTGAAAGCTTTCTTT. This chain connects TRBV25-1 to TRBJ1-1; D uncertain. CDR3 length: 10 residues. Trimming left V 6 bases short and J 9 bases short, with 8 bases between. Germline CDR1 MGHDK, CDR2 SYGVNS.

The chain links TRBV11-1 to TRBJ1-1, with unresolved D. Germline CDR1 SGHAT, CDR2 FQDESV (reference sequence). The V gene lost 1 base and the J gene lost 10 bases, with 16 bases spanning the gap. This CDR3 has 14 residues. The chain's CDR3 is CASSLGQWNPGAFF. CDR3 in DNA: TGTGCCAGCAGCTTAGGGCAGTGGAACCCCGGAGCTTTCTTT.

The genes are TRBV6-5 and TRBJ1-5; perhaps TRBD1 as D (5 bases). The V gene's germline CDR1 is MNHEY and CDR2 SVGAGI. The CDR3 runs 15 residues. The germline V and J ends were trimmed by 6 bases and 3 bases, with 15 bases remaining between them. CDR3 sequence reads: CASSPTPGTNQPQHF. As DNA, the CDR3 is TGTGCCAGCAGCCCAACCCCCGGGACCAATCAGCCCCAGCATTTT.

This clonotype was detected only a few times. This chain uses TRBV19 with TRBJ1-5; D is possibly TRBD1 (6 bases). This CDR3 is 15 amino acids long. Trimming left V 4 bases short and J 5 bases short, with 15 bases between. CDR1 is LNHDA and CDR2 is SQIVND in the germline V gene (reference sequence). In DNA form, the CDR3 reads TGTGCCAGTAGTACACTTCGACAGGCCTATCAGCCCCAGCATTTT. Translating gives CASSTLRQAYQPQHF.

The rearrangement links TRBV28 to TRBJ2-7; 11 bases line up with TRBD1. CDR1 is MDHEN, CDR2 SYDVKM, per germline. The CDR3 contains 14 residues. The trim removed 3 bases at V and 7 bases at J, leaving 5 bases unmatched. CDR3 region: CASSLGGTGGEQYV. CDR3 nucleotide sequence: TGTGCCAGCAGTTTGGGGGGGACAGGGGGTGAGCAGTACGTC.

This clonotype was picked up a small number of times. In DNA, the CDR3 is TGTGCCAGCAGTTTAGGCGACCTTGGGAACACTGAAGCTTTCTTT. It is translated as CASSLGDLGNTEAFF. The chain employs TRBV12-3 or TRBV12-4 and TRBJ1-1; D remains unclear. The CDR3 is 15 residues long. V was shortened by 1 base and J by 1 base, with 10 bases between the two germline ends.

This clonotype has more than one count but fewer than ten. This chain links TRBV20-1 with TRBJ2-1; 12 bases fit TRBD2. After removal of 5 bases from V and 8 bases from J, the junction contained 7 bases not matched to a gene. The CDR3 runs to 14 residues. CDR1 is DFQATT, CDR2 SNEGSKA, per germline (reference sequence). CDR3 sequence reads: CSAPTSGGSDEQFF. CDR3 DNA: TGCAGTGCTCCTACTAGCGGGGGGTCCGATGAGCAGTTCTTC.